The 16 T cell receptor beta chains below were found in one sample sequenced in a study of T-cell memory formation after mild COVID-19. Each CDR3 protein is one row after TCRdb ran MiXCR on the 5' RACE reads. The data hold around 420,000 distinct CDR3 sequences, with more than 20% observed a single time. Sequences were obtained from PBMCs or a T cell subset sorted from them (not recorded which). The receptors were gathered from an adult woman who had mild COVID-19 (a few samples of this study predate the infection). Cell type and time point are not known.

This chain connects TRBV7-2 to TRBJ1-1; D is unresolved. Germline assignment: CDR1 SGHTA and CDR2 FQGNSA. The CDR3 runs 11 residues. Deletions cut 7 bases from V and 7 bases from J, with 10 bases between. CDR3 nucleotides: TGTGCCAGCATCTCCGGGCTTGAAGCTTTCTTT. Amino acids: CASISGLEAFF.

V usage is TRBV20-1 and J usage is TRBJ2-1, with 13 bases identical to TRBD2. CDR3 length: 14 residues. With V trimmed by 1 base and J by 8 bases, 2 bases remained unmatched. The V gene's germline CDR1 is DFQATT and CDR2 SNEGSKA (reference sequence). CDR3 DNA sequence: TGCAGTGCTAGAGGGACTAGCGGGAGCGATGAGCAGTTCTTC. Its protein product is CSARGTSGSDEQFF.

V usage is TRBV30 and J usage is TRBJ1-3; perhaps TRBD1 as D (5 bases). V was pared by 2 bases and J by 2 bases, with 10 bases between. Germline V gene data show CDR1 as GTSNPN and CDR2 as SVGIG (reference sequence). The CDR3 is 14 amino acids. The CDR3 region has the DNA TGTGCCTGGAGTAGGGGCAGGGCTGGAAACACCATATATTTT. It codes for CAWSRGRAGNTIYF.

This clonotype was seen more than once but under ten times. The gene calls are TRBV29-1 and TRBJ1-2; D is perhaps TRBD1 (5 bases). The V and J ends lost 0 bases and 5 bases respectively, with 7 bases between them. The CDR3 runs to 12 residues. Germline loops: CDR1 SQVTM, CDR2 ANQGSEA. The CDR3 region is CSVEDRVYGYTF. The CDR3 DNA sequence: TGCAGCGTTGAAGACAGGGTATATGGCTACACCTTC.

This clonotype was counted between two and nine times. In nucleotides, the CDR3 is TGTGCCAGCCGAATGAGCTCTGGGGCCAACGTCCTGACTTTC. Translated: CASRMSSGANVLTF. The chain has TRBV11-3 and TRBJ2-6, with D unclear. Germline V gene lookup returns CDR1 SGHNT and CDR2 YENEEA. V lost 8 bases to trimming and J lost 0 bases, with 8 bases between them. The CDR3 has 14 amino acids.

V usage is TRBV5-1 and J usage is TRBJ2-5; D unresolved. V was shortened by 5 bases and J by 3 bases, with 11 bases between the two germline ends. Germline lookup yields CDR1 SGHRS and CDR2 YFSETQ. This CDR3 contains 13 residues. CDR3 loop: CASSRQDEETQYF. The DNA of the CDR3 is TGCGCCAGCAGTCGGCAGGATGAAGAGACCCAGTACTTC.

CDR3: CASTDQSRSSYNEQFF. CDR3 bases: TGCGCCAGCACCGACCAGAGCAGGTCCTCCTACAATGAGCAGTTCTTC. The chain links TRBV4-1 to TRBJ2-1; D ambiguous. The germline gives CDR1 MGHRA, CDR2 YSYEKL. CDR3 size: 16 residues. Trimming left V 7 bases short and J 0 bases short, with 16 bases between.

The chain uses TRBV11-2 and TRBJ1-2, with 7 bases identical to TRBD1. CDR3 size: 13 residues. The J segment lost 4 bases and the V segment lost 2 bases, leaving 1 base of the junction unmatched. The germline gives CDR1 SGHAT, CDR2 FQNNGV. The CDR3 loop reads CASSLKGAYGYTF. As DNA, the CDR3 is TGTGCCAGCAGCTTAAAGGGGGCCTATGGCTACACCTTC. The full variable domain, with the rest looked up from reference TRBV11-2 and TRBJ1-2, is EAGVAQSPRYKIIEKRQSVAFWCNPISGHATLYWYQQILGQGPKLLIQFQNNGVVDDSQLPKDRFSAERLKGVDSTLKIQPAKLEDSAVYLCASSLKGAYGYTFGSGTRLTVV.

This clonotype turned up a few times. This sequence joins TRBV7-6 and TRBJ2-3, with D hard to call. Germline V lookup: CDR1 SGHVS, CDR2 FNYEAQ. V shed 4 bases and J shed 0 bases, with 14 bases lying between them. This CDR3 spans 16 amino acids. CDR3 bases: TGTGCCAGCAGCTATACGACACAAATTAGCACAGATACGCAGTATTTT. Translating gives CASSYTTQISTDTQYF.

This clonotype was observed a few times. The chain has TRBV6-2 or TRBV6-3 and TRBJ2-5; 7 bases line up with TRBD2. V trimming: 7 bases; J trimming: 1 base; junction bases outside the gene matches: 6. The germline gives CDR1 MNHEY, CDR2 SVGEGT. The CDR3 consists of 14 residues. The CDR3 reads CASNRGEAQETQYF. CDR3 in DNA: TGTGCCAGCAACCGGGGGGAGGCCCAAGAGACCCAGTACTTC.

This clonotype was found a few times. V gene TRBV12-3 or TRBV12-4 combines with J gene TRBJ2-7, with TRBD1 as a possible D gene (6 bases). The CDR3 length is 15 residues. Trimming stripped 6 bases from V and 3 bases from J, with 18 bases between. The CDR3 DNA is TGTGCCAGCAGAGGGGGACAACCAGACCTCTACGAGCAGTACTTC. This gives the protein CASRGGQPDLYEQYF.

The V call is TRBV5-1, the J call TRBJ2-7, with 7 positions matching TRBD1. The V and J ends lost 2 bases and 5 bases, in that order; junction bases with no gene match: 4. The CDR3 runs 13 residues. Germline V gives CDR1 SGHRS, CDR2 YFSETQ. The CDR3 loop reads CASSLVGGHEQYF. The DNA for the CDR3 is TGCGCCAGCAGCTTAGTAGGGGGCCACGAGCAGTACTTC.

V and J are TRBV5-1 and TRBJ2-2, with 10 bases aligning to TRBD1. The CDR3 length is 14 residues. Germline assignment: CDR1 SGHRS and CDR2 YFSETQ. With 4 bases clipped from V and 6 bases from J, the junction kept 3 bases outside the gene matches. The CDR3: CASSTGQGAGELFF. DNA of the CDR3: TGCGCCAGCAGCACCGGACAGGGGGCCGGGGAGCTGTTTTTT.

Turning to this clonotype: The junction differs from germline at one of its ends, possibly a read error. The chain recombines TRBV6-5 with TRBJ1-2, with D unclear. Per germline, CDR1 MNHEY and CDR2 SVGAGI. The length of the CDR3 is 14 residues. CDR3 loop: CASSDSTSRRGYTF. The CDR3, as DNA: TGTGCCAGCAGTGACTCGACCTCACGCAGGGGCTACACCTTC.

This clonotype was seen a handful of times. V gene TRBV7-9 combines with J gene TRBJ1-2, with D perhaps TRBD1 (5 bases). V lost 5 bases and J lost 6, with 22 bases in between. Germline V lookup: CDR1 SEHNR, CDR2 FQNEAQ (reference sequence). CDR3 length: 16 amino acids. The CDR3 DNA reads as TGTGCCAGCAGCCCAAACCCGGACACCAAGCGGGATGGCTACACCTTC. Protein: CASSPNPDTKRDGYTF.

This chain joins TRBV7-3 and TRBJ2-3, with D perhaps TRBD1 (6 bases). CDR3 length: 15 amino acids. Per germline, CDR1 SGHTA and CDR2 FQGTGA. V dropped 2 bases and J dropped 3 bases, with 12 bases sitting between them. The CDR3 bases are TGTGCCAGCAGCTTACAGGGGCGCAGGACAGATACGCAGTATTTT. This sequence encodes CASSLQGRRTDTQYF.